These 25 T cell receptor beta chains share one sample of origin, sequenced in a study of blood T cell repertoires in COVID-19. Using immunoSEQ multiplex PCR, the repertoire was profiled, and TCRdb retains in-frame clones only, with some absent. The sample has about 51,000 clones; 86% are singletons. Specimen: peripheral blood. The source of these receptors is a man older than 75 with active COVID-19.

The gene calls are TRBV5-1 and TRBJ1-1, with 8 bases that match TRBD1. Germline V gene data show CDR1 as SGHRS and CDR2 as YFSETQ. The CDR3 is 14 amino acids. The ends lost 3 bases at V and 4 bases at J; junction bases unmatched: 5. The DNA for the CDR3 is TGCGCCAGCAGCTCGGGACAGGAAGGCACTGAAGCTTTCTTT. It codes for CASSSGQEGTEAFF.

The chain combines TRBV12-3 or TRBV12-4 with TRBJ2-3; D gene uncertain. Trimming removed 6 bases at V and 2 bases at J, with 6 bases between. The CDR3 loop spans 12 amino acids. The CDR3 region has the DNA TGTGCCAGCAGCCTCTACACAGATACGCAGTATTTT. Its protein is CASSLYTDTQYF.

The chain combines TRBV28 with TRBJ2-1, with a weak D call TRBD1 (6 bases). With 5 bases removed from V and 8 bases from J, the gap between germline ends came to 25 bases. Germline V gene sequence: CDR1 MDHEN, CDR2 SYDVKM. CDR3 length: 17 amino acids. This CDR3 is CASSGIQGPGNSDEQFF. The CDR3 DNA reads TGTGCCAGCAGTGGCATACAGGGTCCCGGTAACTCCGATGAGCAGTTCTTC.

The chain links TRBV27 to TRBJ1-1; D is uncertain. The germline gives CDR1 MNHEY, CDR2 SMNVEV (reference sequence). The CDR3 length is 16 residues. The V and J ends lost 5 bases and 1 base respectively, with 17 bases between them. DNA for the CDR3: TGTGCCAGCAGTGCACACGAAGGGAGGTCGAACACTGAAGCTTTCTTT. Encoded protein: CASSAHEGRSNTEAFF.

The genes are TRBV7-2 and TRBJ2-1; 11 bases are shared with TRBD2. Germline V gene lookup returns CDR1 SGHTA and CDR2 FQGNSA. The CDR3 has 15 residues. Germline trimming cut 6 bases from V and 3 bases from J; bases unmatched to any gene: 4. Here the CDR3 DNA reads TGTGCCAGCAGACTAGCGGGAGATCGCTACAATGAGCAGTTCTTC. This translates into CASRLAGDRYNEQFF.

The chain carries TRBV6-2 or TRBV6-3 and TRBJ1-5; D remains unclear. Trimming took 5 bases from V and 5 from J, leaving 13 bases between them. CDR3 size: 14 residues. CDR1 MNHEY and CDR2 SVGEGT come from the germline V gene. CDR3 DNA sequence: TGTGCCAGCAGTGCCTCCGGGAGTTATCAGCCCCAGCATTTT. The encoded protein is CASSASGSYQPQHF.

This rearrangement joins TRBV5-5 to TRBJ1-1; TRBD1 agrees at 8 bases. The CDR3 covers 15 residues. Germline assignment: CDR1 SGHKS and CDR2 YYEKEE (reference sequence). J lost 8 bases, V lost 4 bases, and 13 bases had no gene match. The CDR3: CASSPWTGSVGEAFF. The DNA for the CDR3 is TGTGCCAGCAGCCCCTGGACAGGGTCCGTTGGGGAAGCTTTCTTT.

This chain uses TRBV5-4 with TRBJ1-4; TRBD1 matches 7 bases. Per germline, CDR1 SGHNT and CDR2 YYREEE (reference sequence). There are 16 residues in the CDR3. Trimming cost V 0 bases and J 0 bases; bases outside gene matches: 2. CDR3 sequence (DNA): TGTGCCAGCAGCTTGGGACAGGGACCAACTAATGAAAAACTGTTTTTT. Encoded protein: CASSLGQGPTNEKLFF.

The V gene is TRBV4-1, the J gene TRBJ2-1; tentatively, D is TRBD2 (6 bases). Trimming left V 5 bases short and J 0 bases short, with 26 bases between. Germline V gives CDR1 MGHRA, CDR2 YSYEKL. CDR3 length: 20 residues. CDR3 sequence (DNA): TGCGCCAGCAGCGCTCCTTGGGGGTCGGGAGCGGGTAGCTCCTACAATGAGCAGTTCTTC. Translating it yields CASSAPWGSGAGSSYNEQFF.

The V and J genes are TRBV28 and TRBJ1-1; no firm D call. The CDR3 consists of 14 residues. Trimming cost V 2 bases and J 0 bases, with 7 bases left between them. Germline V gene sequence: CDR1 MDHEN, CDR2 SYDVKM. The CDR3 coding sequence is TGTGCCAGCAGTTTAAGTTTAGTGAACACTGAAGCTTTCTTT. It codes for CASSLSLVNTEAFF. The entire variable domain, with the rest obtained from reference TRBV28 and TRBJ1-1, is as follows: DVKVTQSSRYLVKRTGEKVFLECVQDMDHENMFWYRQDPGLGLRLIYFSYDVKMKEKGDIPEGYSVSREKKERFSLILESASTNQTSMYLCASSLSLVNTEAFFGQGTRLTVV.

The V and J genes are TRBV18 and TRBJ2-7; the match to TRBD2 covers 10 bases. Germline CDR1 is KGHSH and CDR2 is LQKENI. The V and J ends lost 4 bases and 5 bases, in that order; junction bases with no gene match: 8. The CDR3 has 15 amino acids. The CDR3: CASSRPGLATNEQYF. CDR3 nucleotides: TGTGCCAGCTCACGGCCGGGACTAGCGACAAACGAGCAGTACTTC.

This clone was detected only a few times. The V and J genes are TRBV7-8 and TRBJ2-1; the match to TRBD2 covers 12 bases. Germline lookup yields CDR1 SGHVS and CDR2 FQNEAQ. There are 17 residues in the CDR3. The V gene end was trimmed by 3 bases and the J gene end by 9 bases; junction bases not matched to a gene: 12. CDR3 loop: CASSFRTSGIGYGEQFF. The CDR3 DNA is TGTGCCAGCAGCTTTCGGACTAGCGGGATCGGCTATGGTGAGCAGTTCTTC.

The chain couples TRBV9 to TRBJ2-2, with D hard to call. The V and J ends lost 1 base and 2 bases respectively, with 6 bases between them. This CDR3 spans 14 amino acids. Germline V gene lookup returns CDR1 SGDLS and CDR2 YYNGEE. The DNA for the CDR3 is TGTGCCAGCAGCGTAACACAAAACACCGGGGAGCTGTTTTTT. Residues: CASSVTQNTGELFF.

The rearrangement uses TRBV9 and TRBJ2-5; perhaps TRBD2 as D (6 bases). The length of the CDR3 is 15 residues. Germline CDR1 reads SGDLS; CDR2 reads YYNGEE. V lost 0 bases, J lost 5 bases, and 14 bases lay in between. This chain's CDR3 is CASSVGPGGEETQYF. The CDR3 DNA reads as TGTGCCAGCAGCGTAGGGCCAGGCGGGGAGGAGACCCAGTACTTC.

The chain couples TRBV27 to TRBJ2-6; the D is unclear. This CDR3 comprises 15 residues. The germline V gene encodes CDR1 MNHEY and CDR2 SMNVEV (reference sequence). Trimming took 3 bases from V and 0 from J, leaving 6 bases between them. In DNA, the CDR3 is TGTGCCAGCAGTTTCCAATTCTCTGGGGCCAACGTCCTGACTTTC. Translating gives CASSFQFSGANVLTF.

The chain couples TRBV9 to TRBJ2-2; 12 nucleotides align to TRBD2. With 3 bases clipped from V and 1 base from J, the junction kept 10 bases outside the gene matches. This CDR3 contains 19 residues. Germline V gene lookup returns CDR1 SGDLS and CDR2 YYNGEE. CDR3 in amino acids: CASSARPSSGRENTGELFF. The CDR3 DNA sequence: TGTGCCAGCAGCGCCCGACCATCTAGCGGGAGGGAGAACACCGGGGAGCTGTTTTTT.

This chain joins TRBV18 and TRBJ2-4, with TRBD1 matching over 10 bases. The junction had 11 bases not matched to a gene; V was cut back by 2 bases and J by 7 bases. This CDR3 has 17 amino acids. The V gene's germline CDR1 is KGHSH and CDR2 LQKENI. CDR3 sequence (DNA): TGTGCCAGCTCACCATCTTCGGACAGGGGGACTATCAACATTCAGTACTTC. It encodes CASSPSSDRGTINIQYF.

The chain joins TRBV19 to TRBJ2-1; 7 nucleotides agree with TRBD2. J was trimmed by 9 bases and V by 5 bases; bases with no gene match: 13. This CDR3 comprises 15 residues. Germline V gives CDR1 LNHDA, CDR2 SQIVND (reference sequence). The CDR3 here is CASSPEGLFAGEQFF. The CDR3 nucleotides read TGTGCCAGTAGTCCCGAGGGACTATTCGCCGGTGAGCAGTTCTTC.

CDR3 loop: CASSGLAGEGVEQFF. The CDR3 DNA sequence: TGTGCCAGCAGTGGACTAGCGGGAGAGGGGGTAGAGCAGTTCTTC. The genes are TRBV2 and TRBJ2-1; the match to TRBD2 covers 12 bases. Germline V gene data show CDR1 as SNHLY and CDR2 as FYNNEI. CDR3 length: 15 amino acids. V was pared by 4 bases and J by 10 bases, with 8 bases of the junction left unmatched.

CDR3: CASQGPTYNEQFF. Here the CDR3 DNA reads TGTGCCAGCCAGGGCCCCACCTACAATGAGCAGTTCTTC. This chain uses TRBV7-9 with TRBJ2-1; D possibly corresponds to TRBD1 (5 bases). With 8 bases removed from V and 2 bases from J, the gap between germline ends came to 10 bases. Germline V lookup: CDR1 SEHNR, CDR2 FQNEAQ (reference sequence). The CDR3 is 13 amino acids.

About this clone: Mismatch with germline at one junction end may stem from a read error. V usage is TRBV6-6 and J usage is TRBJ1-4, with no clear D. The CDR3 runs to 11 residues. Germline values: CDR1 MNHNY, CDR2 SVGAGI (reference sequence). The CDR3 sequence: CASSNNRVSIF. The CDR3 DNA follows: TGTGCCAGCAGCAACAATCGGGTATCGATTTTT.

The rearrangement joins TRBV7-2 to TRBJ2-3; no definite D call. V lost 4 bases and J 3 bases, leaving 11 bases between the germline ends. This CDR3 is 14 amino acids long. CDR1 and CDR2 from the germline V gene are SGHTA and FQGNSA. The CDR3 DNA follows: TGTGCCAGCAGCTCGGTGGCCAGGACAGATACGCAGTATTTT. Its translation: CASSSVARTDTQYF.

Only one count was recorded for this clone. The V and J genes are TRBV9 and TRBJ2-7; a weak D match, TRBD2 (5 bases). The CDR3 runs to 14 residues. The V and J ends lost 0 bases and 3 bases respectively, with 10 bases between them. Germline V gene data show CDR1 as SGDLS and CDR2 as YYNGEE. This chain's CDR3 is CASSVDGEFYEQYF. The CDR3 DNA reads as TGTGCCAGCAGCGTAGACGGGGAATTCTACGAGCAGTACTTC.

Here the CDR3 reads CASSQAGIGYTF. For the CDR3, the DNA is TGTGCCAGCAGTCAAGCAGGGATCGGCTACACCTTC. The chain has TRBV6-2 or TRBV6-3 and TRBJ1-2, with D tentatively TRBD1 (5 bases). Germline CDR1 is MNHEY and CDR2 is SVGEGT. With 5 bases removed from V and 8 bases from J, the gap between germline ends came to 12 bases. This CDR3 is built from 12 residues.

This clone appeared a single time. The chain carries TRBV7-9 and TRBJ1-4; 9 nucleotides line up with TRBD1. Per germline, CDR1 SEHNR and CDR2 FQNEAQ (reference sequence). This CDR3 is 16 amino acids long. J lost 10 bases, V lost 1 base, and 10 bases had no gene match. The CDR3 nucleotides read TGTGCCAGCAGCTTAGAGGCGGGACAGGGCGGCGGAAAACTGTTTTTT. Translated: CASSLEAGQGGGKLFF.